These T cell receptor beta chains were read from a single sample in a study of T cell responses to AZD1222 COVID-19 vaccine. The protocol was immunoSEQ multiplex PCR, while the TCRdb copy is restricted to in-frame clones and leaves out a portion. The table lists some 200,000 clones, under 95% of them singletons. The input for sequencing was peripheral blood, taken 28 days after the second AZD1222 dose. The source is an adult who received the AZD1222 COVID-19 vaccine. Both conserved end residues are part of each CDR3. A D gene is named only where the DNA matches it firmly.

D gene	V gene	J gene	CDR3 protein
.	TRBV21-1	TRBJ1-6	CASSRVYSYNSPLHF
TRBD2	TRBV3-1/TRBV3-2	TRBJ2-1	CASSQEGGIAGSSYNEQFF
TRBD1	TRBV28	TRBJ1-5	CASSPLQGAQPQHF
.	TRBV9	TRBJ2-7	CASSVGAFPYEQYF
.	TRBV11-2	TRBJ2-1	CASSLGLPEQFF
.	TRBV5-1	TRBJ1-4	CASRDGTTNEKLFF
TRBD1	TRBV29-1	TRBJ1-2	CSSTPTDRGDGYTF
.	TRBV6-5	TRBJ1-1	CASRGSFTEAFF
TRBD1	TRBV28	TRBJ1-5	CASSNHDREDQPQHF
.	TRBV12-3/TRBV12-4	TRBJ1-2	CASSLAGANGYTF
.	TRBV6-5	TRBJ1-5	CATPPGASNQPQHF
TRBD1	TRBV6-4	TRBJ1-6	CASSDSNGRWDRNSPLHF
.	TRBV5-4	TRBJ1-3	CASSEAQGNTIYF
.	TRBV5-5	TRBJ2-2	CASFLTRSNTGELFF
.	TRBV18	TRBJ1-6	CASSPPGNYNSPLHF
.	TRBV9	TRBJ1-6	CASTFGGNSPLHF
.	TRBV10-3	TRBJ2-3	CAAAAGRNGDTQYF
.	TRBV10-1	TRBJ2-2	CASSEYRPWDTGELFF
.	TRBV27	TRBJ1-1	CASSLDKTQMNTEAFF
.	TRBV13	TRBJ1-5	CASSPRGGKAPQHF
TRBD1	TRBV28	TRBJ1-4	CASVTGTGGVEKLFF